These T cell receptor beta chains were read from a single sample in a study of blood T cell repertoires in COVID-19. Using immunoSEQ multiplex PCR, the repertoire was profiled, and TCRdb retains in-frame clones only, with some absent. The sample consists of roughly 130,000 clones, 90% of them appearing once. The specimen was peripheral blood. The receptors originated from a man aged 50-60 years with active COVID-19. Both conserved end residues are part of each CDR3. Each record gives: CDR3 length, D gene, clone size, V gene, J gene, CDR3 protein, CDR3 DNA. A D gene is named only where the DNA matches it firmly. Size is stated for part of the rows, as once, few or many counts, or as a class when the clone is expanded.

CDR3 length: 14; D gene: TRBD1; clone size: NA; V gene: TRBV3-1/TRBV3-2; J gene: TRBJ2-7; CDR3 protein: CASSTGTGPYEQYF; CDR3 DNA: TGTGCCAGCAGTACCGGGACAGGGCCCTACGAGCAGTACTTC
CDR3 length: 13; D gene: NA; clone size: NA; V gene: TRBV29-1; J gene: TRBJ2-3; CDR3 protein: CSVCPFSEDTQYF; CDR3 DNA: TGCAGCGTATGCCCCTTTTCGGAGGATACGCAGTATTTT
CDR3 length: 16; D gene: NA; clone size: NA; V gene: TRBV6-1; J gene: TRBJ2-3; CDR3 protein: CASSERGGVSPDTQYF; CDR3 DNA: TGTGCCAGCAGTGAAAGGGGGGGCGTCAGCCCAGATACGCAGTATTTT
CDR3 length: 13; D gene: TRBD2; clone size: NA; V gene: TRBV6-5; J gene: TRBJ2-7; CDR3 protein: CASSGGVSYEQYF; CDR3 DNA: TGTGCCAGCAGCGGGGGGGTATCCTACGAGCAGTACTTC
CDR3 length: 14; D gene: NA; clone size: NA; V gene: TRBV5-4; J gene: TRBJ1-4; CDR3 protein: CASSFTGRDEKLFF; CDR3 DNA: TGTGCCAGCAGCTTCACAGGGAGGGATGAAAAACTGTTTTTT
CDR3 length: 15; D gene: TRBD2; clone size: NA; V gene: TRBV29-1; J gene: TRBJ2-1; CDR3 protein: CSGLPTSGPYNEQFF; CDR3 DNA: TGCAGCGGACTCCCGACTAGCGGACCTTACAATGAGCAGTTCTTC
CDR3 length: 19; D gene: TRBD1; clone size: NA; V gene: TRBV5-1; J gene: TRBJ2-1; CDR3 protein: CASSLGTGGSFSSYNEQFF; CDR3 DNA: TGCGCCAGCAGCCTAGGGACAGGGGGGTCCTTTAGCTCCTACAATGAGCAGTTCTTC
CDR3 length: 16; D gene: NA; clone size: once; V gene: TRBV18; J gene: TRBJ2-7; CDR3 protein: CASSPPEGGSSYEQYF; CDR3 DNA: TGTGCCAGCTCACCCCCCGAAGGGGGAAGCTCCTACGAGCAGTACTTC
CDR3 length: 18; D gene: TRBD2; clone size: NA; V gene: TRBV4-2; J gene: TRBJ2-3; CDR3 protein: CASSQVAGGPKVTDTQYF; CDR3 DNA: TGTGCCAGCAGCCAAGTTGCGGGAGGGCCAAAAGTGACAGATACGCAGTATTTT
CDR3 length: 15; D gene: NA; clone size: NA; V gene: TRBV9; J gene: TRBJ2-1; CDR3 protein: CASSVGSGEFNEQFF; CDR3 DNA: TGTGCCAGCAGCGTAGGTTCGGGGGAGTTCAATGAGCAGTTCTTC
CDR3 length: 15; D gene: TRBD1; clone size: NA; V gene: TRBV2; J gene: TRBJ1-2; CDR3 protein: CASSAGTGTIYGYTF; CDR3 DNA: TGTGCCAGCAGCGCCGGGACAGGGACGATCTATGGCTACACCTTC
CDR3 length: 12; D gene: NA; clone size: once; V gene: TRBV19; J gene: TRBJ2-5; CDR3 protein: CASSSGRPASHF; CDR3 DNA: TGTGCCAGTAGTTCCGGGAGACCAGCGTCCCACTTC
CDR3 length: 14; D gene: NA; clone size: NA; V gene: TRBV5-1; J gene: TRBJ1-1; CDR3 protein: CASSLEAGRTEAFF; CDR3 DNA: TGCGCCAGCAGCTTGGAGGCAGGGAGGACTGAAGCTTTCTTT
CDR3 length: 15; D gene: TRBD2; clone size: NA; V gene: TRBV5-5; J gene: TRBJ2-3; CDR3 protein: CASSSLLAGADTQYF; CDR3 DNA: TGTGCCAGCAGCTCCCTACTAGCGGGAGCGGATACGCAGTATTTT
CDR3 length: 14; D gene: TRBD1; clone size: NA; V gene: TRBV29-1; J gene: TRBJ2-5; CDR3 protein: CSVWTGLLQETQYF; CDR3 DNA: TGCAGCGTTTGGACAGGGCTACTCCAAGAGACCCAGTACTTC
CDR3 length: 15; D gene: NA; clone size: NA; V gene: TRBV5-6; J gene: TRBJ2-3; CDR3 protein: CASSLRASPTDTQYF; CDR3 DNA: TGTGCCAGCAGCTTGAGGGCTAGCCCTACAGATACGCAGTATTTT
CDR3 length: 15; D gene: NA; clone size: NA; V gene: TRBV19; J gene: TRBJ1-1; CDR3 protein: CASSIPGGGHTEAFF; CDR3 DNA: TGTGCCAGTAGTATTCCCGGAGGCGGGCACACTGAAGCTTTCTTT
CDR3 length: 17; D gene: NA; clone size: NA; V gene: TRBV18; J gene: TRBJ2-6; CDR3 protein: CASSPPGLYSGANVLTF; CDR3 DNA: TGTGCCAGCTCACCACCGGGACTTTACTCTGGGGCCAACGTCCTGACTTTC
CDR3 length: 13; D gene: NA; clone size: NA; V gene: TRBV2; J gene: TRBJ2-1; CDR3 protein: CASSTQQGNEQFF; CDR3 DNA: TGTGCCAGCAGTACCCAACAGGGAAATGAGCAGTTCTTC
CDR3 length: 19; D gene: TRBD1; clone size: NA; V gene: TRBV6-1; J gene: TRBJ1-4; CDR3 protein: CASSEAGGYRGRFREKLFF; CDR3 DNA: TGTGCCAGCAGTGAAGCGGGGGGATACAGGGGGCGTTTTAGGGAAAAACTGTTTTTT
CDR3 length: 15; D gene: TRBD1; clone size: NA; V gene: TRBV10-1; J gene: TRBJ2-3; CDR3 protein: CASSPGTGNTDTQYF; CDR3 DNA: TGCGCCAGCAGCCCCGGGACAGGGAACACAGATACGCAGTATTTT
CDR3 length: 16; D gene: TRBD2; clone size: NA; V gene: TRBV5-4; J gene: TRBJ2-4; CDR3 protein: CASSRGGGTIKNIQYF; CDR3 DNA: TGTGCCAGCAGCCGCGGGGGGGGGACCATAAAAAACATTCAGTACTTC
CDR3 length: 15; D gene: NA; clone size: once; V gene: TRBV5-5; J gene: TRBJ1-1; CDR3 protein: CASSPTQPGNTEAFF; CDR3 DNA: TGTGCCAGCAGCCCTACCCAACCAGGGAACACTGAAGCTTTCTTT
CDR3 length: 14; D gene: TRBD1; clone size: NA; V gene: TRBV29-1; J gene: TRBJ2-2; CDR3 protein: CSVGGQGVGGELFF; CDR3 DNA: TGCAGCGTGGGTGGACAGGGGGTCGGCGGGGAGCTGTTTTTT
CDR3 length: 15; D gene: TRBD2; clone size: NA; V gene: TRBV5-6; J gene: TRBJ2-7; CDR3 protein: CASSYGTSGRYEQYF; CDR3 DNA: TGTGCCAGCAGCTACGGGACTAGCGGGAGGTACGAGCAGTACTTC
CDR3 length: 14; D gene: NA; clone size: NA; V gene: TRBV29-1; J gene: TRBJ1-2; CDR3 protein: CSVEGSFSRAGYTF; CDR3 DNA: TGCAGCGTTGAAGGAAGTTTCTCCAGGGCTGGCTACACCTTC
CDR3 length: 18; D gene: NA; clone size: NA; V gene: TRBV19; J gene: TRBJ1-5; CDR3 protein: CASSIDQWDSKGNQPQHF; CDR3 DNA: TGTGCCAGTAGTATCGACCAGTGGGACTCGAAGGGGAATCAGCCCCAGCATTTT
CDR3 length: 15; D gene: NA; clone size: NA; V gene: TRBV18; J gene: TRBJ1-4; CDR3 protein: CASSPRGLPNEKLFF; CDR3 DNA: TGTGCCAGCTCACCGAGGGGACTACCTAATGAAAAACTGTTTTTT
CDR3 length: 12; D gene: NA; clone size: NA; V gene: TRBV6-5; J gene: TRBJ2-7; CDR3 protein: CASTVDIGEQYF; CDR3 DNA: TGTGCCAGCACCGTAGACATAGGCGAGCAGTACTTC
CDR3 length: 15; D gene: TRBD2; clone size: NA; V gene: TRBV28; J gene: TRBJ2-5; CDR3 protein: CASSLSSGGQETQYF; CDR3 DNA: TGTGCCAGCAGTTTGAGTAGCGGGGGCCAAGAGACCCAGTACTTC
CDR3 length: 14; D gene: NA; clone size: NA; V gene: TRBV6-2/TRBV6-3; J gene: TRBJ1-1; CDR3 protein: CASSWGGKSTEAFF; CDR3 DNA: TGTGCCAGCAGTTGGGGAGGGAAGTCTACTGAAGCTTTCTTT
CDR3 length: 14; D gene: NA; clone size: once; V gene: TRBV19; J gene: TRBJ2-4; CDR3 protein: CASREGLAKNIQYF; CDR3 DNA: TGTGCCAGTAGGGAGGGGCTAGCCAAAAACATTCAGTACTTC
CDR3 length: 12; D gene: NA; clone size: once; V gene: TRBV7-9; J gene: TRBJ1-5; CDR3 protein: CASSFRNQPQHF; CDR3 DNA: TGTGCCAGCAGCTTCCGGAATCAGCCCCAGCATTTT
CDR3 length: 14; D gene: NA; clone size: NA; V gene: TRBV11-2; J gene: TRBJ1-1; CDR3 protein: CASSLVSGAKGAFF; CDR3 DNA: TGTGCCAGCAGCTTAGTGTCAGGGGCCAAGGGAGCTTTCTTT
CDR3 length: 17; D gene: TRBD2; clone size: NA; V gene: TRBV14; J gene: TRBJ2-1; CDR3 protein: CASSRPSGSGTHREQFF; CDR3 DNA: TGTGCCAGCAGCCGCCCCTCGGGCAGCGGGACTCACCGCGAGCAGTTCTTC
CDR3 length: 12; D gene: TRBD2; clone size: NA; V gene: TRBV7-8; J gene: TRBJ2-7; CDR3 protein: CASSPGGYEQYF; CDR3 DNA: TGTGCCAGCAGCCCGGGGGGGTACGAGCAGTACTTC
CDR3 length: 17; D gene: NA; clone size: once; V gene: TRBV4-1; J gene: TRBJ2-1; CDR3 protein: CASSQEYIANFYNEQFF; CDR3 DNA: TGCGCCAGCAGCCAAGAATACATAGCTAACTTCTACAATGAGCAGTTCTTC
CDR3 length: 14; D gene: NA; clone size: NA; V gene: TRBV5-1; J gene: TRBJ1-1; CDR3 protein: CASSQVSVNTEAFF; CDR3 DNA: TGCGCCAGCAGCCAGGTTTCGGTGAACACTGAAGCTTTCTTT
CDR3 length: 16; D gene: NA; clone size: NA; V gene: TRBV7-9; J gene: TRBJ2-6; CDR3 protein: CASSFQAYSGANVLTF; CDR3 DNA: TGTGCCAGCAGCTTTCAGGCCTACTCTGGGGCCAACGTCCTGACTTTC
CDR3 length: 12; D gene: NA; clone size: NA; V gene: TRBV29-1; J gene: TRBJ2-2; CDR3 protein: CSVLGGPGELFF; CDR3 DNA: TGCAGCGTCTTGGGGGGGCCCGGGGAGCTGTTTTTT
CDR3 length: 12; D gene: NA; clone size: NA; V gene: TRBV7-9; J gene: TRBJ2-4; CDR3 protein: CASSSRSGIQYF; CDR3 DNA: TGTGCCAGCAGCTCCCGAAGCGGGATTCAGTACTTC
CDR3 length: 19; D gene: TRBD1; clone size: NA; V gene: TRBV3-1/TRBV3-2; J gene: TRBJ1-5; CDR3 protein: CASSRDGSRQGESNQPQHF; CDR3 DNA: TGTGCCAGCAGCCGAGATGGGTCCCGACAGGGGGAAAGCAATCAGCCCCAGCATTTT
CDR3 length: 14; D gene: NA; clone size: NA; V gene: TRBV19; J gene: TRBJ2-1; CDR3 protein: CASSIGLAPNEQFF; CDR3 DNA: TGTGCCAGTAGTATAGGCCTAGCGCCCAATGAGCAGTTCTTC
CDR3 length: 15; D gene: NA; clone size: NA; V gene: TRBV10-1; J gene: TRBJ2-1; CDR3 protein: CASSESRGLYNEQFF; CDR3 DNA: TGCGCCAGCAGTGAGTCTCGGGGACTCTACAATGAGCAGTTCTTC
CDR3 length: 14; D gene: TRBD1; clone size: once; V gene: TRBV4-2; J gene: TRBJ1-4; CDR3 protein: CASSRGQGREKLFF; CDR3 DNA: TGTGCCAGCAGCCGAGGACAGGGCCGTGAAAAACTGTTTTTT
CDR3 length: 15; D gene: TRBD1; clone size: NA; V gene: TRBV5-1; J gene: TRBJ2-3; CDR3 protein: CASSPGDRDTDTQYF; CDR3 DNA: TGCGCCAGCAGCCCGGGGGACAGGGACACAGATACGCAGTATTTT
CDR3 length: 15; D gene: TRBD1; clone size: NA; V gene: TRBV3-1/TRBV3-2; J gene: TRBJ1-6; CDR3 protein: CASRAGQGPNSPLHF; CDR3 DNA: TGTGCCAGCAGAGCGGGACAGGGCCCTAATTCACCCCTCCACTTT
CDR3 length: 16; D gene: NA; clone size: NA; V gene: TRBV11-3; J gene: TRBJ2-1; CDR3 protein: CASSLGQAGIYNEQFF; CDR3 DNA: TGTGCCAGCAGCTTAGGGCAAGCGGGTATCTACAATGAGCAGTTCTTC
CDR3 length: 16; D gene: NA; clone size: NA; V gene: TRBV6-6; J gene: TRBJ2-3; CDR3 protein: CASSRQASGGKDTQYF; CDR3 DNA: TGTGCCAGCAGTCGACAGGCGTCTGGGGGCAAAGATACGCAGTATTTT
CDR3 length: 13; D gene: NA; clone size: few; V gene: TRBV6-5; J gene: TRBJ2-7; CDR3 protein: CASSTGSAYEQYF; CDR3 DNA: TGTGCCAGCAGCACAGGGTCGGCCTACGAGCAGTACTTC
CDR3 length: 14; D gene: TRBD2; clone size: NA; V gene: TRBV19; J gene: TRBJ2-7; CDR3 protein: CASSMGTISYEQYF; CDR3 DNA: TGTGCCAGTAGTATGGGGACTATTTCCTACGAGCAGTACTTC
CDR3 length: 14; D gene: TRBD1; clone size: NA; V gene: TRBV11-2; J gene: TRBJ1-2; CDR3 protein: CASSPNTGGWGYTF; CDR3 DNA: TGTGCCAGCAGCCCGAATACAGGGGGTTGGGGCTACACCTTC
CDR3 length: 15; D gene: NA; clone size: NA; V gene: TRBV5-1; J gene: TRBJ1-1; CDR3 protein: CASSLVAGEGTEAFF; CDR3 DNA: TGCGCCAGCAGCTTGGTGGCAGGCGAAGGCACTGAAGCTTTCTTT
CDR3 length: 18; D gene: NA; clone size: NA; V gene: TRBV7-8; J gene: TRBJ1-3; CDR3 protein: CASSLTHRGLSSGNTIYF; CDR3 DNA: TGTGCCAGCAGCTTAACCCACAGAGGGCTATCCTCTGGAAACACCATATATTTT